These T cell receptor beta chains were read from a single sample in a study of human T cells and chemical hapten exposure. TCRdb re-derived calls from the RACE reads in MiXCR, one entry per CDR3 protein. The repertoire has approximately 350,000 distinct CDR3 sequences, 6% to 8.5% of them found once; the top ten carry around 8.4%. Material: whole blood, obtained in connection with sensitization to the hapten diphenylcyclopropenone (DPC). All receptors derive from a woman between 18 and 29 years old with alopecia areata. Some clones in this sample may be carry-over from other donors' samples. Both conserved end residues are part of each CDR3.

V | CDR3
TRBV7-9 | CASSRPGPNNEQFF
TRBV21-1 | CASSRVSGGATDTQYF
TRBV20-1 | CSARDAQGLASTDTQYF
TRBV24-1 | CATSDTGGLMETQYF
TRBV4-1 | CASSPETSGGAHGANVLTF
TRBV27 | CASSLGGGAADTQYF
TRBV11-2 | CASSFVWGEETQYF
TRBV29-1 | CSVDDPGAWTETQYF
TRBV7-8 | CASSLALAGGYTDTQYF
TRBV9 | CASSGSGGETQYF
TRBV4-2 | CASSQELGTGIYEQYF
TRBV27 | CASSPTPGRVGVLSQYF
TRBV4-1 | CASSQGQGARGSPLHF
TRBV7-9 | CASSPPGQGHEQYF
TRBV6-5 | CASRDTGNTEAFF
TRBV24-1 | CATSEGSYNSPLHF
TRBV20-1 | CSARDQGDPVLSGANVLTF
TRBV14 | CASSQRSSSQAKNIQYF
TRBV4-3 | CASSQAGTGDEEQFF
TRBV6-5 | CASTRSGKADTQYF
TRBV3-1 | CASSQGFMNTEAFF
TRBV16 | CASSQDGQGALHGFF
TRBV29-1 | CSVRGLAGGEQFF
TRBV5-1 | CASSLDDLSETQYF
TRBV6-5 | CASSPDFYNSPLHF
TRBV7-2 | CASSLSGTGRLYGYTF
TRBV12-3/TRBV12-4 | CASSLARGGPYNEQFF
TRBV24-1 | CATSDPRSTETQYF
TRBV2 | CASSERRGGGEKLFF
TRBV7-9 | CASAAEYTDTQYF
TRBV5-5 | CASSLQKGPYEQYF
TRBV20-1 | CSAKVWVGNEQFF
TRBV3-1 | CASSLSGAVELFF
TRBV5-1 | CASSEGQAGTEAFF
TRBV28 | CASSAPRLGTYEQYF
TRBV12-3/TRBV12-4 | CASSLPSSRTGDYEQYF
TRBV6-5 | CASSRTGRSEQYF
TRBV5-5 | CASSLTSGGGEQYF
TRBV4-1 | CASSQVVPASTDTQYF
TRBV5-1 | CASSLAGQSTDTQYF
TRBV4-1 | CASSHLPHTEAFF